This entry lists 14 T cell receptor beta chains sequenced from one sample in a study of identical twins. MiXCR was run by TCRdb on the 5' RACE reads, yielding one entry per CDR3 protein. The sample records 200,000 to 250,000 distinct CDR3 sequences, 6.5% being singletons. This sample was shared with a second study, whose subject was T cells expressing NK-cell markers.

Sequenced input: CD8+ T cells sorted from blood. The receptors were sampled from a woman younger than 35 in good health.

In this sample, this clonotype turned up many times. In nucleotides, the CDR3 is TGTGCCAGCATTGGCAATGAGCAGTTCTTC. It specifies CASIGNEQFF. J is TRBJ2-1 and V is TRBV2; no clear D. Germline lookup yields CDR1 SNHLY and CDR2 FYNNEI. Trimming stripped 7 bases from V and 6 bases from J, with 4 bases between. The CDR3 runs 10 residues.

The chain uses TRBV27 and TRBJ2-3; no clear D gene. CDR1 and CDR2 (germline): MNHEY, SMNVEV (reference sequence). The CDR3 is made up of 14 amino acids. V was clipped by 4 bases and J by 0 bases, with 8 bases between them. CDR3 protein: CASSWLGSTDTQYF. The CDR3 region has the DNA TGTGCCAGCAGTTGGTTGGGGAGCACAGATACGCAGTATTTT.

The DNA of the CDR3 is TGTGCCAGCAGTTACATAAGGGGGCTCTCCTACGAGCAGTACTTC. It specifies CASSYIRGLSYEQYF. This chain links TRBV6-5 with TRBJ2-7; 7 bases line up with TRBD1. This CDR3 has 15 residues. V gave up 2 bases and J gave up 0 bases; unmatched junction bases: 4. Per germline, CDR1 MNHEY and CDR2 SVGAGI.

This clonotype was found a few times. This rearrangement joins TRBV7-9 to TRBJ2-3, with 13 bases fitting TRBD2. V lost 1 base and J lost 1; bases outside the gene matches: 2. The germline CDR1 and CDR2 sequences are SEHNR and FQNEAQ (reference sequence). The CDR3 runs to 17 residues. This CDR3 is CASSLGLAGGRTDTQYF. CDR3 DNA: TGTGCCAGCAGCTTAGGACTAGCGGGGGGTCGCACAGATACGCAGTATTTT.

For this clonotype: The junction does not match germline at one end; this may be a read error. The chain joins TRBV20-1 to TRBJ2-7; weak D call: TRBD1 (5 bases). The CDR3 is 15 amino acids. CDR1 is DFQATT and CDR2 is SNEGSKA in the germline V gene (reference sequence). The CDR3 loop reads CSALDNSFAIYDQYF. Written as DNA, the CDR3 is TGCAGTGCTTTGGACAATTCCTTCGCCATCTACGATCAGTACTTC.

This clonotype was observed many times. The chain has TRBV5-1 and TRBJ2-7; TRBD1 aligns across 8 bases. The ends lost 4 bases at V and 5 bases at J; junction bases unmatched: 5. The CDR3 extends over 13 amino acids. Germline V gene data show CDR1 as SGHRS and CDR2 as YFSETQ. Written as DNA, the CDR3 is TGCGCCAGCAGCACCGACAGGGGCCACGAGCAGTACTTC. Protein: CASSTDRGHEQYF.

The chain uses TRBV29-1 and TRBJ2-7, with D unresolved. The germline V and J ends were trimmed by 3 bases and 2 bases, with 5 bases remaining between them. Germline assignment: CDR1 SQVTM and CDR2 ANQGSEA. The CDR3 consists of 11 residues. CDR3 DNA sequence: TGCAGCGTTGAGGGAACCTACGAGCAGTACTTC. Its protein product is CSVEGTYEQYF.

This clonotype appeared a few times. The chain links TRBV6-5 to TRBJ2-2; D remains unclear. V dropped 0 bases and J dropped 7 bases, with 9 bases sitting between them. Germline V CDR1 and CDR2: MNHEY, SVGAGI. CDR3 length: 14 amino acids. The CDR3 protein is CASSYSNLDGELFF. The DNA for the CDR3 is TGTGCCAGCAGTTACTCGAATCTCGACGGGGAGCTGTTTTTT.

V and J are TRBV4-1 and TRBJ1-2; D remains unclear. V was pared by 3 bases and J by 7 bases, with 12 bases between. The CDR3 is 13 residues long. From germline, CDR1 is MGHRA and CDR2 YSYEKL. The CDR3 DNA follows: TGCGCCAGCAGCCAGGAAAGGCTTATTGGCTACACCTTC. It translates to CASSQERLIGYTF.

There are a few counts of this clonotype. The gene calls are TRBV27 and TRBJ2-7; 10 positions match TRBD2. V shed 0 bases, J shed 3 bases, and the junction held 5 bases outside the gene matches. Germline lookup yields CDR1 MNHEY and CDR2 SMNVEV (reference sequence). The CDR3 spans 16 residues. The CDR3 sequence is CASSLSPSGRGYEQYF. CDR3 DNA sequence: TGTGCCAGCAGTTTATCGCCGAGCGGGAGGGGCTACGAGCAGTACTTC.

The chain employs TRBV11-3 and TRBJ2-4; D ambiguous. The ends were cut back, 8 bases at V and 10 bases at J, with 12 bases in the middle. The CDR3 sequence is 11 residues long. Germline V gene lookup returns CDR1 SGHNT and CDR2 YENEEA. CDR3 DNA sequence: TGTGCCAGCGAGACCGCCGGGATTCAGTACTTC. Translation gives CASETAGIQYF.

The chain has TRBV7-9 and TRBJ2-5; TRBD1 might be the D (5 bases). The CDR3 contains 14 residues. The germline CDR1 and CDR2 sequences are SEHNR and FQNEAQ (reference sequence). The V end was cut by 5 bases, the J end by 3 bases, with 13 bases between. The CDR3: CASSPPEQEETQYF. The CDR3 bases are TGTGCCAGCAGCCCCCCAGAACAGGAAGAGACCCAGTACTTC.

This clonotype was counted only a few times. The chain carries TRBV20-1 and TRBJ2-2; no reliable D call. CDR1 and CDR2 from the germline V gene are DFQATT and SNEGSKA (reference sequence). This CDR3 has 14 amino acids. Trimming stripped 1 base from V and 8 bases from J, with 14 bases between. DNA of the CDR3: TGCAGTGCTAGAGGCACCGGGCGCCCAGGGGAGCTGTTTTTT. Amino acid sequence: CSARGTGRPGELFF.

This clonotype was observed many times. The chain is built from TRBV27 and TRBJ2-7; D not certain. Trimming stripped 6 bases from V and 2 bases from J, with 17 bases between. The CDR3 totals 15 residues. The germline V gene encodes CDR1 MNHEY and CDR2 SMNVEV (reference sequence). CDR3 protein: CASRRIWGRTYEQYF. The CDR3 region has the DNA TGTGCCAGCAGGCGGATCTGGGGTCGGACCTACGAGCAGTACTTC.